The sequence of this T cell receptor beta chain was determined in a study of cytomegalovirus exposure and HLA in healthy donors. General study results and limits: As a later analysis revealed, most CMV-associated TCR beta chains appeared HLA-restricted.

The PCR was carried out with 60 Vbeta primers and 13 Jbeta primers. Profiling relied on immunoSEQ multiplex PCR, and the TCRdb table lists in-frame clones only, not all of them. Among about 180,000 clones listed, 82% were seen once. The V gene end was trimmed by 3 bases and the J gene end by 2 bases; junction bases not matched to a gene: 2. Germline assignment: CDR1 WSHSY and CDR2 SAAADI. The CDR3 is 14 residues long. Notes on this clone: The target antigen is unknown.

Material for sequencing was PBMCs. This clonotype was sampled from a middle-aged man in good health and CMV-seronegative. The rearrangement uses TRBV10-2 and TRBJ2-3, with 7 bases identical to TRBD2. CDR3 DNA: TGCGCCAGCAGTGAAGCGGGGATCACAGATACGCAGTATTTT. Its translation is CASSEAGITDTQYF.